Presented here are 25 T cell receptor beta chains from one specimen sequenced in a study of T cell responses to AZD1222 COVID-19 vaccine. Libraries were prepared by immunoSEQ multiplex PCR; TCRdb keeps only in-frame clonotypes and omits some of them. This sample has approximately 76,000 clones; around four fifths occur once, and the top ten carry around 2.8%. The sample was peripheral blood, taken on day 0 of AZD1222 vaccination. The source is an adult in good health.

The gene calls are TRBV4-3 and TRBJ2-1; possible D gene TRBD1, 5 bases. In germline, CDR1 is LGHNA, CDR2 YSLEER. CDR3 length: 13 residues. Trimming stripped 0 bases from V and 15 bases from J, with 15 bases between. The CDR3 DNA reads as TGCGCCAGCAGCCAAGACAGGGTAGAGCACCGGTTCTTC. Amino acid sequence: CASSQDRVEHRFF.

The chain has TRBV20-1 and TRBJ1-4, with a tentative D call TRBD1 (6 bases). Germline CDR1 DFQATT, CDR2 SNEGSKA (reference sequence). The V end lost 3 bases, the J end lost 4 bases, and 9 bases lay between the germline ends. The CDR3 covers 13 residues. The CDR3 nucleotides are TGCAGTGCTAGTTTCAGGGGTAATGAAAAACTGTTTTTT. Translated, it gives CSASFRGNEKLFF.

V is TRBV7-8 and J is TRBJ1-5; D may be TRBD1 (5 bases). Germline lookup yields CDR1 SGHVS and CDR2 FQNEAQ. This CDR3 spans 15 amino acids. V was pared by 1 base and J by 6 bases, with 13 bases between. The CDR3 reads CASSLVGGGIQPQHF. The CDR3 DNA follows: TGTGCCAGCAGCTTAGTGGGGGGTGGGATTCAGCCCCAGCATTTT.

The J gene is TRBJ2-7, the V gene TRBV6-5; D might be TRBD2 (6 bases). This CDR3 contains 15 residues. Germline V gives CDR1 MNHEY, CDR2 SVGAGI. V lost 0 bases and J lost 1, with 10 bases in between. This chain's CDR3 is CASSYSTSGSYEQYF. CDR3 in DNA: TGTGCCAGCAGTTACTCGACTAGTGGGTCCTACGAGCAGTACTTC.

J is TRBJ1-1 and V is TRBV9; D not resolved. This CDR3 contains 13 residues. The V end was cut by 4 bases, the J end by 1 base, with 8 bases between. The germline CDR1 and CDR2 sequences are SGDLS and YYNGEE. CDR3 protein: CASSLTSNTEAFF. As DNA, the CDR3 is TGTGCCAGCAGCCTTACATCGAACACTGAAGCTTTCTTT. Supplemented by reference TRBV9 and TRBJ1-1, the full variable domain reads DSGVTQTPKHLITATGQRVTLRCSPRSGDLSVYWYQQSLDQGLQFLIQYYNGEERAKGNILERFSAQQFPDLHSELNLSSLELGDSALYFCASSLTSNTEAFFGQGTRLTVV.

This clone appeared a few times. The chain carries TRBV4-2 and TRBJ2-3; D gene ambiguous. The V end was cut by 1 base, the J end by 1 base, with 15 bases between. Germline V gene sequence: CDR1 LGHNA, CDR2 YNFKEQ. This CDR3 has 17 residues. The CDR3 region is CASSQAVRLEGTDTQYF. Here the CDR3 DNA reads TGTGCCAGCAGCCAAGCGGTCCGGCTAGAAGGCACAGATACGCAGTATTTT.

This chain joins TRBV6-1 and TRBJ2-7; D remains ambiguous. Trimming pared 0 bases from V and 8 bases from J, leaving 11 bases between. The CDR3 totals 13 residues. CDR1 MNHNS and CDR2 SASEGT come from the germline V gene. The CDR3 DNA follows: TGTGCCAGCAGTGAAGCGAAAGCAGCCCAGCAGTACTTC. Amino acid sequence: CASSEAKAAQQYF.

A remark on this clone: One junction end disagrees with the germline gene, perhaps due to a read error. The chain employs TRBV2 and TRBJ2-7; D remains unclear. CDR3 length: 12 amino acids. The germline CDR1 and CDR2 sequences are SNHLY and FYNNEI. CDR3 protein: CASREDIYEQYF. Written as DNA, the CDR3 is TGTGCCAGCAGAGAAGACATATACGAGCAGTACTTC.

In DNA, the CDR3 is TGTGCCTGGGGTTACTTCTCAGGGGCTAGTGGCTACACCTTC. Translation gives CAWGYFSGASGYTF. The V gene is TRBV30, the J gene TRBJ1-2; tentative D call: TRBD1 (6 bases). V lost 5 bases, J lost 7 bases, and 20 bases lay in between. The CDR3 is 14 residues long. The germline gives CDR1 GTSNPN, CDR2 SVGIG (reference sequence).

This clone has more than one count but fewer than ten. The CDR3 region is CASSLGSSSNQPQHF. The CDR3 coding sequence is TGTGCCAGCAGCTTAGGTTCGAGTAGCAATCAGCCCCAGCATTTT. V is TRBV7-2 and J is TRBJ1-5; no firm D call. This CDR3 spans 15 amino acids. The V end was cut by 1 base, the J end by 0 bases, with 7 bases between. Per the germline V gene, CDR1 is SGHTA and CDR2 is FQGNSA.

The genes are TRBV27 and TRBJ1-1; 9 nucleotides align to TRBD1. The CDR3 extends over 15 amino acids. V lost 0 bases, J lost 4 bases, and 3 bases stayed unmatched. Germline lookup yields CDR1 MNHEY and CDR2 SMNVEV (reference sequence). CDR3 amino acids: CASSLSTGGGTEAFF. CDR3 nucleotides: TGTGCCAGCAGTTTATCGACAGGGGGGGGCACTGAAGCTTTCTTT.

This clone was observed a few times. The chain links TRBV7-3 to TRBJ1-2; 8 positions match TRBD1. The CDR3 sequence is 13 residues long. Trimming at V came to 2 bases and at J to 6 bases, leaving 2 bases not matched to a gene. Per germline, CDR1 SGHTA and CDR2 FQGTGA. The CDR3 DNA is TGTGCCAGCAGCTTAGGCAGGGGGCATGGCTACACCTTC. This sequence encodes CASSLGRGHGYTF.

The CDR3 sequence is CASKGLGEKLFF. The CDR3, as DNA: TGTGCCAGCAAGGGGTTAGGTGAAAAACTGTTTTTT. The genes are TRBV2 and TRBJ1-4, with D possibly TRBD1 on 5 matching bases. V gave up 7 bases and J gave up 7 bases, with 10 bases separating them. The germline V gene has CDR1 SNHLY and CDR2 FYNNEI. The CDR3 sequence is 12 residues long.

CDR3 sequence reads: CASSAQVGAGELFF. For the CDR3, the DNA is TGTGCCAGTTCCGCGCAGGTCGGGGCCGGGGAGCTGTTTTTT. The chain employs TRBV19 and TRBJ2-2, with a weak D call TRBD2 (5 bases). The CDR3 spans 14 residues. Between the trimmed V and J ends, which lost 8 bases and 6 bases, there was a span of 16 bases. Germline V gene lookup returns CDR1 LNHDA and CDR2 SQIVND (reference sequence).

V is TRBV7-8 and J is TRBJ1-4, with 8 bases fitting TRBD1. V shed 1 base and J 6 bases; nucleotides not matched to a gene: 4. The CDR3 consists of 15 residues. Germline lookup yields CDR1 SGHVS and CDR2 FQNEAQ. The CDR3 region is CASSLVGQADEKLFF. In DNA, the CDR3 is TGTGCCAGCAGCTTAGTGGGACAGGCGGATGAAAAACTGTTTTTT. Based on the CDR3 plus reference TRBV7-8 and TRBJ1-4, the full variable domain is GAGVSQSPRYKVAKRGQDVALRCDPISGHVSLFWYQQALGQGPEFLTYFQNEAQLDKSGLPSDRFFAERPEGSVSTLKIQRTQQEDSAVYLCASSLVGQADEKLFFGSGTQLSVL.

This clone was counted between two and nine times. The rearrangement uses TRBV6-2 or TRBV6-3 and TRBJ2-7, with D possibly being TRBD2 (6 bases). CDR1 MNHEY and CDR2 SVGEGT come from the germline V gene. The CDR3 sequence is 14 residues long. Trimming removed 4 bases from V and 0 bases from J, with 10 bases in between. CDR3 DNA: TGTGCCAGCAGTTTCGACGGGAGCTCCTACGAGCAGTACTTC. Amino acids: CASSFDGSSYEQYF.

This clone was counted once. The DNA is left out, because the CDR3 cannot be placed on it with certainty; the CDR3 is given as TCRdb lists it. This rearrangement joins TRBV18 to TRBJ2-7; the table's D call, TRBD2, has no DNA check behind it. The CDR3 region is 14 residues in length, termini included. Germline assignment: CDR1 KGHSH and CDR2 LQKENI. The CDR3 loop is CASSPVSEAYEQYF.

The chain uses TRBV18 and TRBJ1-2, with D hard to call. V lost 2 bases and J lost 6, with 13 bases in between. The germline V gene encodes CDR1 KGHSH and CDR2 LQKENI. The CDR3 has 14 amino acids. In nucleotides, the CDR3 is TGTGCCAGCTCACCATTGGCCGGGCCGGATGGCTACACCTTC. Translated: CASSPLAGPDGYTF.

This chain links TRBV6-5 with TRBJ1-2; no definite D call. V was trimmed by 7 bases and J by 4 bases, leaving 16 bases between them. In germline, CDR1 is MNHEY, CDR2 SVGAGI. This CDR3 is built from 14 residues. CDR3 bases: TGTGCCAGCACCCAAGACGGGTACGGCTATGGCTACACCTTC. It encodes CASTQDGYGYGYTF.

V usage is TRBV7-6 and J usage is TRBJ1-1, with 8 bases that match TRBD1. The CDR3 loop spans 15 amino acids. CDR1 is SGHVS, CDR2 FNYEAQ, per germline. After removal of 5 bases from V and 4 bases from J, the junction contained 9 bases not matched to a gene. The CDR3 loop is CASSLNGQGGTEAFF. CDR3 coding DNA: TGTGCCAGCAGCCTTAATGGACAGGGCGGCACTGAAGCTTTCTTT. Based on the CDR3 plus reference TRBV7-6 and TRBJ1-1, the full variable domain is GAGVSQSPRYKVTKRGQDVALRCDPISGHVSLYWYRQALGQGPEFLTYFNYEAQQDKSGLPNDRFSAERPEGSISTLTIQRTEQRDSAMYRCASSLNGQGGTEAFFGQGTRLTVV.

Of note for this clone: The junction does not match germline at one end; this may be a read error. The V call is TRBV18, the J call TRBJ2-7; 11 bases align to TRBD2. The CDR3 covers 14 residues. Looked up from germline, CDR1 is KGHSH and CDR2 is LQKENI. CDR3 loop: CASTSGSFSHEQYF. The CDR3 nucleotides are TGTGCCAGTACTAGCGGGAGTTTCTCCCACGAGCAGTACTTC.

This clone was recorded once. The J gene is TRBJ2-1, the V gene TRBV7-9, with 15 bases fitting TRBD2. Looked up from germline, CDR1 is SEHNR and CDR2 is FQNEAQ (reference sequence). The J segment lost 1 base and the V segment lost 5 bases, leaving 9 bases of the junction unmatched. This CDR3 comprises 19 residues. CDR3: CASSTGLAGGPESYNEQFF. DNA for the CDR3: TGTGCCAGCAGCACCGGACTAGCGGGAGGGCCCGAGTCCTACAATGAGCAGTTCTTC.

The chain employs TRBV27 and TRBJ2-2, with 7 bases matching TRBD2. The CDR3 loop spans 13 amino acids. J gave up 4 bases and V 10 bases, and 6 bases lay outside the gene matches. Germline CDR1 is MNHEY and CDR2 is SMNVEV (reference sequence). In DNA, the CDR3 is TGTGCCACCCGAGCGGGAACCACCGGGGAGCTGTTTTTT. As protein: CATRAGTTGELFF.

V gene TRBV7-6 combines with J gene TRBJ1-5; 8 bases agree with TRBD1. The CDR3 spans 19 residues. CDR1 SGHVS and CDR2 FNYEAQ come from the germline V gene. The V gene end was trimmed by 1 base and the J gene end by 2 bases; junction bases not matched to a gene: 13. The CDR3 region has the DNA TGTGCCAGCAGCTTAGACCTCGGGACAGGAGAGGTTGGCAATCAGCCCCAGCATTTT. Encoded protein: CASSLDLGTGEVGNQPQHF. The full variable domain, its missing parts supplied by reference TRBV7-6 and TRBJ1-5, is GAGVSQSPRYKVTKRGQDVALRCDPISGHVSLYWYRQALGQGPEFLTYFNYEAQQDKSGLPNDRFSAERPEGSISTLTIQRTEQRDSAMYRCASSLDLGTGEVGNQPQHFGDGTRLSIL.

The CDR3 loop is CASSPSAGGPLEQYF. The CDR3 DNA is TGTGCCAGCTCACCATCAGCGGGAGGACCTCTAGAGCAGTACTTC. The V call is TRBV18, the J call TRBJ2-7; 9 bases map to TRBD2. The junction had 9 bases not matched to a gene; V was cut back by 2 bases and J by 7 bases. The CDR3 has 15 amino acids. CDR1 and CDR2 from the germline V gene are KGHSH and LQKENI. The entire variable domain, with the rest obtained from reference TRBV18 and TRBJ2-7, is as follows: NAGVMQNPRHLVRRRGQEARLRCSPMKGHSHVYWYRQLPEEGLKFMVYLQKENIIDESGMPKERFSAEFPKEGPSILRIQQVVRGDSAAYFCASSPSAGGPLEQYFGPGTRLTVT.